The text below deals with one TCR beta chain. TCRdb re-called the RACE reads with MiXCR, one entry per CDR3 protein. The repertoire holds under 90,000 distinct CDR3 sequences, with approximately 9.9% as singletons. The source of the sample is a study of human T cells and chemical hapten exposure. Study in general: 2% DPC was applied to approximately 2 cm by approximately 2 cm of upper inner arm skin for sensitization. The patient population, which was mostly female, had alopecia areata, totalis or universalis.

The V and J ends lost 0 bases and 1 base respectively, with 16 bases between them. The CDR3 covers 18 residues. Germline V gene data show CDR1 as MNHEY and CDR2 as SVGEGT. Time point denoted: pre-sensitization, week 0. Sample treatment: therapeutic diphenylcyclopropenone sensitization with weekly scalp DPC. Those who donated were patients with alopecia, 18 to 70 years of age, and suitable for DPC. This receptor was obtained from a woman aged 40 to 50 with alopecia areata. Some clones in this sample may be carry-over from other donors' samples. The V call is TRBV6-2 or TRBV6-3, the J call TRBJ2-4, with a weak D call TRBD1 (6 bases). This sample comprised whole blood, obtained in connection with sensitization to the hapten diphenylcyclopropenone (DPC). CDR3 amino acids: CASSYSQGPLTAKNIQYF. CDR3 DNA sequence: TGTGCCAGCAGTTACTCGCAGGGGCCCCTGACGGCCAAAAACATTCAGTACTTC.